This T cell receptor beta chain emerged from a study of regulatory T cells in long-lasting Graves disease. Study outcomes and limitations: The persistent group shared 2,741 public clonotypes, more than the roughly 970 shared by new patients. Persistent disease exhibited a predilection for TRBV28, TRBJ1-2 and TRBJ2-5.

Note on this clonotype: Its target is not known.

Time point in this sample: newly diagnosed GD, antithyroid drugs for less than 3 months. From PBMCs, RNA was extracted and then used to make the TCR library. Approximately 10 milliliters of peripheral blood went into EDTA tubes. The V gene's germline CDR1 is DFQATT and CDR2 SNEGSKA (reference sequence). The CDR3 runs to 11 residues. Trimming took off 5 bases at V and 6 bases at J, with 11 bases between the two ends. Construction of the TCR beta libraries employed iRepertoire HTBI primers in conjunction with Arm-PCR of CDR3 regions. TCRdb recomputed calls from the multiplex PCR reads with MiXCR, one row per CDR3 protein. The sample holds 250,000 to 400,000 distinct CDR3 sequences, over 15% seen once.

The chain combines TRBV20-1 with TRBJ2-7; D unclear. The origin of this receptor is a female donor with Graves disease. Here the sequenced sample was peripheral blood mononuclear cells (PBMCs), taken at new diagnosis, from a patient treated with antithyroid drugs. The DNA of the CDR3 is TGCAGTGCTGATCCCGGAAGCGAGCAGTACTTC. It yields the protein CSADPGSEQYF.